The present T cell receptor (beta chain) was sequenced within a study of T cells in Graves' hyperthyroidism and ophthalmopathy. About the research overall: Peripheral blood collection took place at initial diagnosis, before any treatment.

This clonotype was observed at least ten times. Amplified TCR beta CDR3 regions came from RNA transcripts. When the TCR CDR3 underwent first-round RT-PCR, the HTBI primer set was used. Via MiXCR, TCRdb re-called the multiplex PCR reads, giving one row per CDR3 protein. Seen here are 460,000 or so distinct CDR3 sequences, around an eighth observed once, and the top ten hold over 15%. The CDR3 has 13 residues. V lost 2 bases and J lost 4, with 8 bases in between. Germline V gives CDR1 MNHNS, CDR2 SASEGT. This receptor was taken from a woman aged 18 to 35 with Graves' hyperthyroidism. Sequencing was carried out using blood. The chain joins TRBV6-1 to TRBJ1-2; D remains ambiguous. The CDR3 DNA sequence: TGTGCCAGCAGTGAACCGGGCCTCTATGGCTACACCTTC. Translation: CASSEPGLYGYTF.